Following are 5 T cell receptor beta chains from one sample sequenced in a study of CD8+ T cells in alopecia areata. TCR sequencing used cDNA made by reverse transcription of extracted RNA. Profiled with immunoSEQ multiplex PCR; TCRdb holds only in-frame clones, not every one. The sample lists 100,000 to 150,000 clones, approximately 60% occurring once. Sequenced input: CD4+ T cells sorted from blood. These receptors originate from a human donor in good health.

The J gene is TRBJ1-1, the V gene TRBV5-1, with D possibly matching TRBD1 (6 bases). V was cut by 0 bases and J by 3 bases, with 6 bases left in between. Germline values: CDR1 SGHRS, CDR2 YFSETQ. The CDR3 has 13 amino acids. CDR3 sequence reads: CASSLDRDTEAFF. The CDR3 DNA reads as TGCGCCAGCAGCTTGGACAGGGACACTGAAGCTTTCTTT.

J is TRBJ1-2 and V is TRBV30; D is uncertain. Trimming left V 0 bases short and J 5 bases short, with 10 bases between. The CDR3 contains 13 residues. The germline V gene has CDR1 GTSNPN and CDR2 SVGIG (reference sequence). CDR3 protein: CAWSVLGEYGYTF. Here the CDR3 DNA reads TGTGCCTGGAGTGTACTTGGGGAATATGGCTACACCTTC.

This clone was counted between two and nine times. The sample carries other DNA sequences with the same CDR3. The chain joins TRBV2 to TRBJ2-5; unclear D gene. V dropped 8 bases and J dropped 4 bases, with 8 bases sitting between them. This CDR3 is built from 11 residues. Germline CDR1 SNHLY, CDR2 FYNNEI. Here the CDR3 reads CASRGGETQYF. Written as DNA, the CDR3 is TGTGCCAGCCGAGGTGGAGAGACCCAGTACTTC.

In its sample, this clone was seen a few times. J is TRBJ1-4 and V is TRBV6-5, with a weak D call TRBD1 (5 bases). The CDR3 is 12 amino acids. CDR1 is MNHEY, CDR2 SVGAGI, per germline. Trimming cost V 7 bases and J 7 bases, with 10 bases left between them. CDR3 residues: CASKRGFEKLFF. In DNA form, the CDR3 reads TGTGCCAGCAAACGGGGCTTTGAAAAACTGTTTTTT.

The DNA for the CDR3 is TGTGCCAGCAGCACCAGGACAGGGAGTGACATTCAGTACTTC. Translating gives CASSTRTGSDIQYF. This chain joins TRBV11-2 and TRBJ2-4, with TRBD1 matching over 8 bases. Germline V CDR1 and CDR2: SGHAT, FQNNGV. J gave up 8 bases and V 5 bases, and 8 bases lay outside the gene matches. The CDR3 has 14 amino acids. Full variable domain (outside the CDR3, taken from reference TRBV11-2 and TRBJ2-4): EAGVAQSPRYKIIEKRQSVAFWCNPISGHATLYWYQQILGQGPKLLIQFQNNGVVDDSQLPKDRFSAERLKGVDSTLKIQPAKLEDSAVYLCASSTRTGSDIQYFGAGTRLSVL.